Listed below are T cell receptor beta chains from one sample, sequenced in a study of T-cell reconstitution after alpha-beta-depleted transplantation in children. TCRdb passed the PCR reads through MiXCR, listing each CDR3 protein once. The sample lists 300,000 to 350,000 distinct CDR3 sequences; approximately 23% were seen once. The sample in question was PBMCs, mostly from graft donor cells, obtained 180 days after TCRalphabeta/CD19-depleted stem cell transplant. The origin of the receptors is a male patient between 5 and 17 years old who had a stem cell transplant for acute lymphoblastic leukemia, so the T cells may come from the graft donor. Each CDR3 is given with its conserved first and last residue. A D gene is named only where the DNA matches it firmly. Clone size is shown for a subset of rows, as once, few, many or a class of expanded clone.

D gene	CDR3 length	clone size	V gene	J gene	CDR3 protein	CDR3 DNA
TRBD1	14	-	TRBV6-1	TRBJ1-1	CASSPGGRNTEAFF	TGTGCCAGCAGTCCAGGGGGCCGGAACACTGAAGCTTTCTTT
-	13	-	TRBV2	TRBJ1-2	CASTEGGNYGYPF	TGTGCCAGCACCGAAGGGGGGAACTATGGCTACCCCTTC
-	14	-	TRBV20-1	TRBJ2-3	CSGGPLRSTDTQYF	TGCAGTGGCGGACCCCTCAGGAGCACAGATACGCAGTATTTT
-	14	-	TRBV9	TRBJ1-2	CASSVGNRGYGYTF	TGTGCCAGCAGCGTAGGGAACCGGGGGTATGGCTACACCTTC
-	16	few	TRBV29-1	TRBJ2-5	CSVEGVRGPFQETQYF	TGCAGCGTTGAAGGGGTTCGGGGTCCCTTCCAAGAGACCCAGTACTTC
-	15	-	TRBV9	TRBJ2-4	CASSAGALAKNIQYF	TGTGCCAGCAGCGCGGGGGCCCTAGCCAAAAACATTCAGTACTTC
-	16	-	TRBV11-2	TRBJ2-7	CASNPQTGRGPYEQYF	TGTGCCAGCAACCCTCAGACAGGGAGGGGCCCCTACGAGCAGTACTTC
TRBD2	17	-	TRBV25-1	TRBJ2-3	CASSEKLAGLLTDTQYF	TGTGCCAGCAGTGAAAAACTAGCGGGTTTGCTCACAGATACGCAGTATTTT
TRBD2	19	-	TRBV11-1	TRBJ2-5	CASSLSGTSGPVHQETQYF	TGTGCCAGCAGCTTATCAGGGACTAGCGGACCCGTGCACCAAGAGACCCAGTACTTC
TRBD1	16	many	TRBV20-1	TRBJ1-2	CSAPDRVTWLNYGYTF	TGCAGTGCTCCGGACAGGGTCACCTGGCTCAACTATGGCTACACCTTC
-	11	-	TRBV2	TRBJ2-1	CASWSGNEQFF	TGTGCCAGCTGGAGCGGGAATGAGCAGTTCTTC
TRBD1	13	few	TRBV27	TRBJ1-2	CASKRTGVYGYTF	TGTGCCAGCAAAAGGACAGGGGTCTATGGCTACACCTTC
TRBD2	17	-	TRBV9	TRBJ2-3	CASSDSGRMFLTDTQYF	TGTGCCAGCAGCGATAGCGGGAGGATGTTCCTTACAGATACGCAGTATTTT
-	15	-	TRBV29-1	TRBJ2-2	CSVTRGGWNTGELFF	TGCAGCGTCACGAGGGGTGGGTGGAACACCGGGGAGCTGTTTTTT
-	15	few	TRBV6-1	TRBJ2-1	CASIPTFSSYNEQFF	TGTGCCAGCATCCCGACTTTTAGCTCCTACAATGAGCAGTTCTTC
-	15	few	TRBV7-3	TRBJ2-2	CASSLGPAAPGELFF	TGTGCCAGCAGCTTAGGGCCGGCCGCGCCCGGGGAGCTGTTTTTT
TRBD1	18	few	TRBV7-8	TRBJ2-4	CASSLAHRGRLAKNIQYF	TGTGCCAGCAGCTTAGCGCATAGGGGGCGATTAGCCAAAAACATTCAGTACTTC
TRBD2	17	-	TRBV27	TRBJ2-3	CASSYIAGGPVTDTQYF	TGTGCCAGCAGTTATATAGCGGGAGGGCCGGTGACAGATACGCAGTATTTT
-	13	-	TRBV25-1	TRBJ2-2	CASSRGVPGELFF	TGTGCCAGCAGTCGAGGGGTCCCCGGGGAGCTGTTTTTT
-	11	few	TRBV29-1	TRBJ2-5	CSVGVGGTQYF	TGCAGCGTTGGGGTGGGTGGGACCCAGTACTTC
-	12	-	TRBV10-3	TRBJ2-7	CAISESEYEQYF	TGTGCCATCAGTGAGTCCGAATACGAGCAGTACTTC
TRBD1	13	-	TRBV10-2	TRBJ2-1	CAITGGGYNEQFF	TGCGCCATCACAGGGGGAGGTTACAATGAGCAGTTCTTC
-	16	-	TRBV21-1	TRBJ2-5	CASTIIRDRGEETQYF	TGTGCCAGCACTATAATCCGGGACAGGGGAGAAGAGACCCAGTACTTC
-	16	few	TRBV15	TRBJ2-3	CATTHSRAAGTDTQYF	TGTGCCACCACTCACTCTAGGGCGGCGGGGACAGATACGCAGTATTTT
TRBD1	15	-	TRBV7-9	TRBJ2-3	CASSPRTGSTDTQYF	TGTGCCAGCAGCCCCCGGACAGGGAGCACAGATACGCAGTATTTT
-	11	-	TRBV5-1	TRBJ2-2	CASRTVGELFF	TGCGCCAGCCGGACAGTGGGGGAGCTGTTTTTT
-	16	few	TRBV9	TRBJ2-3	CASSVVLAASPDTQYF	TGTGCCAGCAGCGTAGTTCTGGCGGCATCCCCGGATACGCAGTATTTT
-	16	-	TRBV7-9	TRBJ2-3	CASSLLAGVYTDTQYF	TGTGCCAGCAGCTTACTTGCGGGCGTTTACACAGATACGCAGTATTTT